The 28 T cell receptor beta chains below all came from one sample that was sequenced in a study of cytomegalovirus exposure and HLA in healthy donors. The PCR contained 60 Vbeta and 13 Jbeta primers. Sequencing used immunoSEQ multiplex PCR; TCRdb keeps in-frame clones, though not all of them. The sample includes more than 140,000 clones, under 70% of them seen just once. Sequenced: PBMCs. Every receptor here comes from a young woman in good health and CMV-seropositive.

This sequence joins TRBV6-1 and TRBJ2-1; D may be TRBD2 (6 bases). V gave up 2 bases and J gave up 7 bases, with 18 bases separating them. Germline V lookup: CDR1 MNHNS, CDR2 SASEGT. The CDR3 is 16 residues long. The CDR3 region has the DNA TGTGCCAGCAGTGAAAGCAGGACGGGAGCTGTGAATGAGCAGTTCTTC. This codes for CASSESRTGAVNEQFF.

V gene TRBV5-1 combines with J gene TRBJ2-7; maybe TRBD2 (7 bases). The CDR3 is 20 residues long. Trimming shortened V by 0 bases and J by 2 bases, and 27 bases separated the two germline ends. Per germline, CDR1 SGHRS and CDR2 YFSETQ. CDR3 DNA sequence: TGCGCCAGCAGCTTGGCGGGGGGCAGGGTACCCCAACGGATTACCTACGAGCAGTACTTC. It codes for CASSLAGGRVPQRITYEQYF.

The chain employs TRBV27 and TRBJ2-7; TRBD1 is a possible D gene (6 bases). The CDR3 loop spans 14 amino acids. V was shortened by 3 bases and J by 0 bases, with 9 bases between the two germline ends. The germline CDR1 and CDR2 sequences are MNHEY and SMNVEV (reference sequence). The CDR3 nucleotides read TGTGCCAGCAGTTTGACAGGACACTCCTACGAGCAGTACTTC. Translation gives CASSLTGHSYEQYF.

As DNA, the CDR3 is TGTGCCAGCAGCTTAGAGACTAGCGGGAGGAAGACAGATACGCAGTATTTT. This sequence encodes CASSLETSGRKTDTQYF. V gene TRBV7-6 combines with J gene TRBJ2-3; 13 positions match TRBD2. Germline lookup yields CDR1 SGHVS and CDR2 FNYEAQ. The CDR3 sequence is 17 residues long. J was trimmed by 3 bases and V by 1 base; bases with no gene match: 4.

The chain has TRBV7-8 and TRBJ2-1, with D perhaps TRBD1 (5 bases). V was shortened by 2 bases and J by 4 bases, with 12 bases between the two germline ends. The germline gives CDR1 SGHVS, CDR2 FQNEAQ. This CDR3 region has 15 residues. CDR3 residues: CASSLRAGLYNEQFF. The CDR3 nucleotides are TGTGCCAGCAGCTTACGGGCAGGGTTATACAATGAGCAGTTCTTC.

The chain has TRBV25-1 and TRBJ2-1; 9 bases are shared with TRBD2. Germline trimming cut 5 bases from V and 12 bases from J; bases unmatched to any gene: 11. Germline CDR1 is MGHDK and CDR2 is SYGVNS. The CDR3 length is 14 residues. The CDR3 region has the DNA TGTGCCAGCAGTTTAACTAGCGGGTCTCTACCGCAGTTCTTC. Protein: CASSLTSGSLPQFF.

J is TRBJ1-1 and V is TRBV2; D unresolved. CDR1 is SNHLY and CDR2 is FYNNEI in the germline V gene. Between the trimmed V and J ends, which lost 9 bases and 2 bases, there was a span of 10 bases. The CDR3 is 12 amino acids. The CDR3 loop is CASIRTNTEAFF. Here the CDR3 DNA reads TGTGCCAGTATTCGGACTAACACTGAAGCTTTCTTT.

This clone has a handful of counts. This chain connects TRBV6-6 to TRBJ1-2, with D unclear. The CDR3 runs to 13 residues. Germline CDR1 is MNHNY and CDR2 is SVGAGI (reference sequence). The V and J ends lost 6 bases and 0 bases respectively, with 8 bases between them. The CDR3 reads CASSSRANYGYTF. The CDR3, as DNA: TGTGCCAGCAGCTCAAGAGCTAACTATGGCTACACCTTC.

The chain joins TRBV7-3 to TRBJ2-2; D gene ambiguous. The V and J ends lost 7 bases and 4 bases respectively, with 13 bases between them. This CDR3 has 14 residues. Germline CDR1 reads SGHTA; CDR2 reads FQGTGA. CDR3 bases: TGTGCCAGCACACAGACCCCAACCACCGGGGAGCTGTTTTTT. It translates to CASTQTPTTGELFF.

This clone has only one observation. V gene TRBV5-4 combines with J gene TRBJ2-1; TRBD2 matches at 7 bases. Germline V gene data show CDR1 as SGHNT and CDR2 as YYREEE (reference sequence). The length of the CDR3 is 15 residues. CDR3 region: CATSRRSGIGNEQFF. The CDR3 DNA is TGTGCGACTTCGAGGAGAAGCGGGATAGGCAATGAGCAGTTCTTC.

In its sample, this clone was seen a few times. The V call is TRBV5-1, the J call TRBJ2-5, with D perhaps matching TRBD1 (6 bases). V lost 4 bases, J lost 4 bases, and 11 bases lay in between. This CDR3 is built from 13 residues. Germline CDR1 is SGHRS and CDR2 is YFSETQ. The CDR3 loop is CASSLGQTETQYF. The DNA of the CDR3 is TGCGCCAGCAGCCTTGGACAGACAGAGACCCAGTACTTC.

This clone has a handful of counts. The DNA for the CDR3 is TGTGCCAGCAGCACCGGGACTAGCTATGAGCAGTTCTTC. Its protein product is CASSTGTSYEQFF. The V and J genes are TRBV7-3 and TRBJ2-1; 9 bases fit TRBD2. CDR1 and CDR2 from the germline V gene are SGHTA and FQGTGA. The CDR3 length is 13 residues. Losses at the gene ends were 5 bases for V and 8 bases for J; bases not matched to a gene: 4.

The chain is built from TRBV5-1 and TRBJ1-2, with D tentatively TRBD1 (5 bases). The CDR3 spans 16 residues. V lost 4 bases and J 8 bases, leaving 24 bases between the germline ends. Germline loops: CDR1 SGHRS, CDR2 YFSETQ. The CDR3 DNA is TGCGCCAGCAGCCCCGTCGGGGGGACGGGGGAGGGGGGCTACACCTTC. It translates to CASSPVGGTGEGGYTF.

CDR3 DNA: TGTGCCAGCAGTTACGTGGGAGGCACTGAAGCTTTCTTT. It specifies CASSYVGGTEAFF. This chain joins TRBV6-5 and TRBJ1-1; D unresolved. V lost 2 bases to trimming and J lost 4 bases, with 8 bases between them. CDR1 is MNHEY, CDR2 SVGAGI, per germline. The CDR3 has 13 residues.

The V and J genes are TRBV7-9 and TRBJ2-7; TRBD1 agrees at 8 bases. Trimming cost V 9 bases and J 6 bases; bases outside gene matches: 10. The CDR3 sequence is 13 residues long. Germline V lookup: CDR1 SEHNR, CDR2 FQNEAQ (reference sequence). DNA of the CDR3: TGTGCCAGTCGGGGCCAGGGGGCAGTCGAGCAGTACTTC. Amino acid sequence: CASRGQGAVEQYF.

The chain recombines TRBV6-6 with TRBJ2-5; 11 bases are shared with TRBD1. The tail of the sequence fits TRBJ2-7 better, so the J call may be wrong. CDR3 size: 15 residues. The germline V gene encodes CDR1 MNHNY and CDR2 SVGAGI (reference sequence). CDR3 amino acids: CASSSNRDRGYEQYF. The CDR3 DNA reads TGTGCCAGCAGCTCCAACCGGGACAGGGGGTACGAGCAGTACTTC.

This clone was picked up a small number of times. The chain links TRBV19 to TRBJ1-5, with D uncertain. V lost 5 bases and J lost 6, with 8 bases in between. CDR1 and CDR2 (germline): LNHDA, SQIVND (reference sequence). This CDR3 contains 12 residues. CDR3 nucleotides: TGTGCCAGTAGTTACGGGAGTCAGCCCCAGCATTTT. As protein: CASSYGSQPQHF.

This chain uses TRBV6-5 with TRBJ2-4; 12 positions agree with TRBD2. Germline trimming cut 5 bases from V and 15 bases from J; bases unmatched to any gene: 8. Germline V gene lookup returns CDR1 MNHEY and CDR2 SVGAGI. This CDR3 region has 13 residues. CDR3 bases: TGTGCCAGCAGTACCCTGACTAGCGGGAGATCGTACTTC. Translating it yields CASSTLTSGRSYF.

The chain carries TRBV10-1 and TRBJ2-1, with D perhaps TRBD2 (6 bases). V dropped 3 bases and J dropped 0 bases, with 9 bases sitting between them. Germline assignment: CDR1 WNHNN and CDR2 SYGVQD (reference sequence). CDR3 length: 15 amino acids. The CDR3 bases are TGCGCCAGCAGTGAAGGAGGGTACTCCTACAATGAGCAGTTCTTC. It specifies CASSEGGYSYNEQFF.

This clone was observed a single time. The CDR3: CASSYSVSSGNTIYF. The CDR3 DNA reads TGTGCCAGCAGTTACTCGGTCAGCTCTGGAAACACCATATATTTT. The chain uses TRBV6-5 and TRBJ1-3; D is unclear. The CDR3 is 15 residues long. V was pared by 0 bases and J by 0 bases, with 6 bases between. The germline CDR1 and CDR2 sequences are MNHEY and SVGAGI.

The chain is built from TRBV10-1 and TRBJ2-2; TRBD2 aligns across 11 bases. The CDR3 extends over 18 amino acids. Germline assignment: CDR1 WNHNN and CDR2 SYGVQD (reference sequence). V shed 3 bases, J shed 3 bases, and the junction held 9 bases outside the gene matches. The CDR3 region is CASSDLAGGFDDTGELFF. In DNA form, the CDR3 reads TGCGCCAGCAGTGACTTAGCGGGAGGGTTCGATGACACCGGGGAGCTGTTTTTT.

The DNA of the CDR3 is TGTGCCAGCAGCTATAGGGGGTCCCGGGGGCAGTACTTC. Protein: CASSYRGSRGQYF. V and J are TRBV5-6 and TRBJ2-7, with D tentatively TRBD1 (6 bases). CDR3 length: 13 residues. Germline assignment: CDR1 SGHDT and CDR2 YYEEEE. V was pared by 3 bases and J by 9 bases, with 16 bases between.

CDR3 in amino acids: CASSPRTAGMNTEAFF. Here the CDR3 DNA reads TGTGCCAGCTCACCACGAACGGCAGGAATGAACACTGAAGCTTTCTTT. The V call is TRBV18, the J call TRBJ1-1; D not certain. Germline V gives CDR1 KGHSH, CDR2 LQKENI. Trimming pared 1 base from V and 0 bases from J, leaving 12 bases between. This CDR3 region has 16 residues.

This clone is a singleton in its sample. The J gene is TRBJ1-2, the V gene TRBV18; D is perhaps TRBD1 (5 bases). Trimming removed 2 bases at V and 3 bases at J, with 16 bases between. CDR1 is KGHSH, CDR2 LQKENI, per germline. CDR3 length: 16 residues. In nucleotides, the CDR3 is TGTGCCAGCTCACCATACAGGCCCACAGAGGACTATGGCTACACCTTC. It codes for CASSPYRPTEDYGYTF. The variable domain in full, with the rest retrieved from reference TRBV18 and TRBJ1-2, is NAGVMQNPRHLVRRRGQEARLRCSPMKGHSHVYWYRQLPEEGLKFMVYLQKENIIDESGMPKERFSAEFPKEGPSILRIQQVVRGDSAAYFCASSPYRPTEDYGYTFGSGTRLTVV.

V and J are TRBV13 and TRBJ2-1, with 10 bases matching TRBD1. The V gene end was trimmed by 5 bases and the J gene end by 15 bases; junction bases not matched to a gene: 10. Germline CDR1 reads PRHDT; CDR2 reads FYEKMQ (reference sequence). There are 13 residues in the CDR3. The CDR3 reads CASSSKDRGRRFF. CDR3 nucleotide sequence: TGTGCCAGCAGCAGTAAAGACAGGGGGCGTCGGTTCTTC.

The rearrangement joins TRBV11-2 to TRBJ2-6; no clear D gene. Germline CDR1 SGHAT, CDR2 FQNNGV. V was pared by 6 bases and J by 0 bases, with 9 bases between. This CDR3 spans 15 amino acids. The CDR3 coding sequence is TGTGCCAGCAGTCAAGCGTACTCTGGGGCCAACGTCCTGACTTTC. This encodes CASSQAYSGANVLTF. The whole variable domain, remainder taken from reference TRBV11-2 and TRBJ2-6, is EAGVAQSPRYKIIEKRQSVAFWCNPISGHATLYWYQQILGQGPKLLIQFQNNGVVDDSQLPKDRFSAERLKGVDSTLKIQPAKLEDSAVYLCASSQAYSGANVLTFGAGSRLTVL.

Only a few counts were recorded for this clone. The chain employs TRBV5-1 and TRBJ2-2; 8 positions agree with TRBD2. V was clipped by 6 bases and J by 5 bases; unmatched bases: 9. The CDR3 is 15 residues long. CDR1 and CDR2 from the germline V gene are SGHRS and YFSETQ. The CDR3 bases are TGCGCCAGCAAACTAGCGGCGGACGTAACCGGGGAGCTGTTTTTT. Translated: CASKLAADVTGELFF.

This clone was seen once. The V and J genes are TRBV19 and TRBJ2-6, with D unclear. V dropped 2 bases and J dropped 2 bases, with 7 bases sitting between them. Germline values: CDR1 LNHDA, CDR2 SQIVND (reference sequence). The CDR3 covers 15 residues. CDR3 DNA: TGTGCCAGTAGTATAATTGGAGCTGGGGCCAACGTCCTGACTTTC. This gives the protein CASSIIGAGANVLTF. Full variable domain (missing parts from reference TRBV19 and TRBJ2-6): DGGITQSPKYLFRKEGQNVTLSCEQNLNHDAMYWYRQDPGQGLRLIYYSQIVNDFQKGDIAEGYSVSREKKESFPLTVTSAQKNPTAFYLCASSIIGAGANVLTFGAGSRLTVL.